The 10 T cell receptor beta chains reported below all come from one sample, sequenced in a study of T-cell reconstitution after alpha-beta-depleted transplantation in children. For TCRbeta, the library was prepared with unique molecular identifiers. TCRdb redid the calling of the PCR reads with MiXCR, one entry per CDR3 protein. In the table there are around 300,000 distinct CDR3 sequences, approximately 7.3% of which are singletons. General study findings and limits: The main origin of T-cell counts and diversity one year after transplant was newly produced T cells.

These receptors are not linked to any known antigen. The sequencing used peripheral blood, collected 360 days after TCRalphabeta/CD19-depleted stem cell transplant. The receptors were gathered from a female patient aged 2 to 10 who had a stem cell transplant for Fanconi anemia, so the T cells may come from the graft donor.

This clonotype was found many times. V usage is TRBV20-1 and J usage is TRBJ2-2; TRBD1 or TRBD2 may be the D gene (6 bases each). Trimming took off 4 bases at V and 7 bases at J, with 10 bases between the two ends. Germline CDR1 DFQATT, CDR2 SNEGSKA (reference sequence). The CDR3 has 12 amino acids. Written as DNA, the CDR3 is TGCAGTGCTAACCGGGGGCACGGGGAGCTGTTTTTT. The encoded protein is CSANRGHGELFF.

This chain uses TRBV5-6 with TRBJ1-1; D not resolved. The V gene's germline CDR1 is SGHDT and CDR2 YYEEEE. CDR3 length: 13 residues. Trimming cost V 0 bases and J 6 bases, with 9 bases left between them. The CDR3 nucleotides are TGTGCCAGCAGCTTGGTCACAGTTCCTGAAGCTTTCTTT. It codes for CASSLVTVPEAFF.

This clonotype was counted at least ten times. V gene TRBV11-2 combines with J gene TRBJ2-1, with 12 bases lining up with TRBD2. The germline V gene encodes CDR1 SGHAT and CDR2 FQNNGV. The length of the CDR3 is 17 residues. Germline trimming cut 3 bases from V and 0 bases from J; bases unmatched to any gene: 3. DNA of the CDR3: TGTGCCAGCAGCTTCCTGACTAGCGGGAGCTCCTACAATGAGCAGTTCTTC. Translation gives CASSFLTSGSSYNEQFF.

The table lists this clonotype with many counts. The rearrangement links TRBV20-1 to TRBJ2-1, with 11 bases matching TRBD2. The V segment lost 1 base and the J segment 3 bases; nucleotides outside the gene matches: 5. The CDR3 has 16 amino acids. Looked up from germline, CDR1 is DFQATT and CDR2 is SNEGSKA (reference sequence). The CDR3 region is CSARVQTSGDYNEQFF. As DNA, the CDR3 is TGCAGTGCTAGAGTACAGACTAGCGGGGACTACAATGAGCAGTTCTTC.

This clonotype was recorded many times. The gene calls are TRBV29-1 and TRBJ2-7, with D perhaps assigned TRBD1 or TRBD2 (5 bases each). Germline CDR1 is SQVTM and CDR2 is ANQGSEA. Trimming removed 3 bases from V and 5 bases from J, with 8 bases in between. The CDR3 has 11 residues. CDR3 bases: TGCAGCGTTGAGTGGGGACACGAGCAGTACTTC. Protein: CSVEWGHEQYF.

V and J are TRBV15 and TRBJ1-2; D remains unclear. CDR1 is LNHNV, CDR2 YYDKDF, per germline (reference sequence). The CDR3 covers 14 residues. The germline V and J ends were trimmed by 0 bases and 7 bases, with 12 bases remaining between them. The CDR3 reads CATSRDVPSSGYTF. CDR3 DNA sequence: TGTGCCACCAGCAGAGATGTCCCTTCATCTGGCTACACCTTC.

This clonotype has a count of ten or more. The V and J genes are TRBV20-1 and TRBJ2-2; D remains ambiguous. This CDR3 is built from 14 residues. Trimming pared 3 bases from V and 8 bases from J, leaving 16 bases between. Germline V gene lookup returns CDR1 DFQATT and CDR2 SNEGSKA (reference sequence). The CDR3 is CSASTDRTSGELFF. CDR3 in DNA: TGCAGTGCTAGTACCGACCGTACATCGGGGGAGCTGTTTTTT.

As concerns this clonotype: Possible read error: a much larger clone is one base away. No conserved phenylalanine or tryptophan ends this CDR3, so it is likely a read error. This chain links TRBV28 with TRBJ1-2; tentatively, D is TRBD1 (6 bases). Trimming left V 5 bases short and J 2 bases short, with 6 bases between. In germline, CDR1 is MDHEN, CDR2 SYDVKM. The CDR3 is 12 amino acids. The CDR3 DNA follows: TGTGCCAGCAGTACAGGGAACTATGGCTACACCTCC. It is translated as CASSTGNYGYTS.

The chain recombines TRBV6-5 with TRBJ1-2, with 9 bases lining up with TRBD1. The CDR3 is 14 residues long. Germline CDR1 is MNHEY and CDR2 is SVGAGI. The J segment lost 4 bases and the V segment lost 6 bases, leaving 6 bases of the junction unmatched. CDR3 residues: CASSRTGDGYGYTF. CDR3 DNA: TGTGCCAGCAGCCGGACAGGGGATGGCTATGGCTACACCTTC.

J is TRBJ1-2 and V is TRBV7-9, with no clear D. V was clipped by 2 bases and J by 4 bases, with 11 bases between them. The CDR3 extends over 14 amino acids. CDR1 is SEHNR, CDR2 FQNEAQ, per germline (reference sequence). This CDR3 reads CASSLLTAPYGYTF. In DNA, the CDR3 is TGTGCCAGCAGCTTACTTACAGCGCCCTATGGCTACACCTTC. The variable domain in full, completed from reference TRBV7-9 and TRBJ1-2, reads DTGVSQNPRHKITKRGQNVTFRCDPISEHNRLYWYRQTLGQGPEFLTYFQNEAQLEKSRLLSDRFSAERPKGSFSTLEIQRTEQGDSAMYLCASSLLTAPYGYTFGSGTRLTVV.